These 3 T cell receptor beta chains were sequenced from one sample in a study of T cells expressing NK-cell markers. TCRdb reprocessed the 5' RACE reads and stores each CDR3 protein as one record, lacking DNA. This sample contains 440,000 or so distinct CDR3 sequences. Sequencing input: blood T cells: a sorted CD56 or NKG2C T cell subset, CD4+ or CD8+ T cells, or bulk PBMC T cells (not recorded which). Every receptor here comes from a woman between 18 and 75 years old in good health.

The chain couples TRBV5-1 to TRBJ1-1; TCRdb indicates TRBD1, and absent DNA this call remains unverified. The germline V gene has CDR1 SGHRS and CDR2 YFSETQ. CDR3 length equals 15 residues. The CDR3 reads CASSFEGRVNTEAFF.

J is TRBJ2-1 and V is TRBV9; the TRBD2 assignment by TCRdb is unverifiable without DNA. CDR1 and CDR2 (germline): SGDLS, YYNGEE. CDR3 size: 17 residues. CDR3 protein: CASSVGGLATAYNEQFF. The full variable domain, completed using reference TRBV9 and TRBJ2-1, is DSGVTQTPKHLITATGQRVTLRCSPRSGDLSVYWYQQSLDQGLQFLIQYYNGEERAKGNILERFSAQQFPDLHSELNLSSLELGDSALYFCASSVGGLATAYNEQFFGPGTRLTVL.

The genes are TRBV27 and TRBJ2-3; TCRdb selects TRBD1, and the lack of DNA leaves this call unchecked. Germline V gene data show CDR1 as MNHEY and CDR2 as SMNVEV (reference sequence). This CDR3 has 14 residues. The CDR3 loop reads CASSLTAITDTQYF.